A selection of T cell receptor beta chains follows, all from one sample in a study of T cells after somatic rescue of genetic block. Some clones are missing from TCRdb's copy, which holds only in-frame ones; the method was immunoSEQ multiplex PCR. Among more than 10,000 clones listed, 65% to 75% were seen once. The specimen was peripheral blood mononuclear cells (PBMCs). Receptors originate from a boy between 10 and 17 years old. Both conserved end residues are part of each CDR3. A D gene is named only where the DNA matches it firmly. The listing skips clone size in some rows; elsewhere it reads once, few, many or a size class.

j_call clone_size cdr3_length v_call d_call cdr3_aa cdr3_nt
TRBJ1-1 few 16 TRBV5-1 NA CASSSTLGTGNTEAFF TGCGCCAGCAGCTCGACCCTCGGGACGGGGAACACTGAAGCTTTCTTT
TRBJ1-6 NA 15 TRBV5-1 TRBD1 CASSNGGQGYSPLHF TGCGCCAGCAGCAACGGTGGACAGGGTTATTCACCCCTCCACTTT
TRBJ2-7 NA 17 TRBV15 TRBD1 CATSRPPGTGGGYEQYF TGTGCCACCAGCAGACCTCCCGGGACAGGGGGCGGATACGAGCAGTACTTC
TRBJ2-1 NA 14 TRBV7-9 TRBD2 CASSLLQRGNEQFF TGTGCCAGCAGCTTACTCCAGCGGGGGAATGAGCAGTTCTTC
TRBJ2-2 NA 15 TRBV5-1 NA CASSFWSAKAGELFF TGCGCCAGCAGCTTCTGGTCTGCGAAGGCCGGGGAGCTGTTTTTT
TRBJ1-3 NA 13 TRBV9 NA CASSQGSGNTIYF TGTGCCAGCAGCCAGGGCTCTGGAAACACCATATATTTT
TRBJ2-5 NA 14 TRBV7-3 NA CASSLGLHQETQYF TGTGCCAGCAGCTTAGGACTCCACCAAGAGACCCAGTACTTC
TRBJ1-5 few 14 TRBV19 NA CASSIRVSNQPQHF TGTGCCAGTAGTATAAGGGTTAGCAATCAGCCCCAGCATTTT
TRBJ2-6 NA 15 TRBV18 NA CASSPVSSGANVLTF TGTGCCAGCTCACCAGTTAGCTCTGGGGCCAACGTCCTGACTTTC
TRBJ1-2 NA 13 TRBV2 NA CASSVREDYGYTF TGTGCCAGCAGCGTTAGGGAGGACTATGGCTACACCTTC
TRBJ1-1 NA 15 TRBV18 TRBD1 CASSPLKGGVTEAFF TGTGCCAGCTCACCACTGAAAGGGGGCGTAACTGAAGCTTTCTTT
TRBJ2-5 NA 14 TRBV2 NA CASSGEGRGETQYF TGTGCCAGCAGTGGGGAAGGGAGAGGGGAGACCCAGTACTTC
TRBJ2-7 NA 16 TRBV5-1 NA CASSSLLGGPDYEQYF TGCGCCAGCAGCTCCCTCCTGGGGGGCCCAGATTACGAGCAGTACTTC
TRBJ1-2 once 13 TRBV18 NA CASSPDGPYGYTF TGTGCCAGCTCACCGGATGGGCCCTATGGCTACACCTTC
TRBJ2-5 once 16 TRBV30 TRBD2 CAWSVRAGGPRKTQYF TGTGCCTGGAGTGTACGGGCGGGGGGGCCTCGGAAGACCCAGTACTTC
TRBJ1-2 NA 15 TRBV5-8 NA CASSFWTAANYGYTF TGTGCCAGCAGCTTCTGGACAGCGGCTAACTATGGCTACACCTTC
TRBJ2-2 medium-sized 15 TRBV6-5 NA CASSYQTRSTGELFF TGTGCCAGCAGTTACCAGACTAGGTCCACCGGGGAGCTGTTTTTT
TRBJ1-2 NA 16 TRBV7-2 NA CASSSRWGYRSYGYTF TGTGCCAGCAGCTCTCGGTGGGGCTACAGATCCTATGGCTACACCTTC
TRBJ1-1 NA 15 TRBV28 NA CASSLWATYNTEAFF TGTGCCAGCAGTTTATGGGCAACTTATAACACTGAAGCTTTCTTT
TRBJ1-4 few 15 TRBV27 TRBD1 CASSFVPGQGDKLFF TGTGCCAGCAGTTTCGTCCCGGGACAGGGGGACAAACTGTTTTTT
TRBJ1-6 NA 16 TRBV4-2 NA CASSQDRRSSDSPLHF TGTGCCAGCAGCCAAGATCGTAGGAGTTCTGATTCACCCCTCCACTTT
TRBJ2-5 once 13 TRBV7-9 NA CASSLAGKETQYF TGTGCCAGCAGCTTAGCCGGTAAAGAGACCCAGTACTTC
TRBJ1-4 NA 15 TRBV10-3 NA CAISESKGWNEKLFF TGTGCCATCAGTGAGTCGAAGGGGTGGAATGAAAAACTGTTTTTT
TRBJ2-7 once 15 TRBV5-4 TRBD1 CTSSSGTVFYYEQYF TGTACCAGCAGCTCCGGGACAGTATTTTACTACGAGCAGTACTTC
TRBJ1-1 once 13 TRBV6-6 NA CATSTLSNTEAFF TGTGCCACCTCGACGCTTTCCAACACTGAAGCTTTCTTT
TRBJ2-1 NA 15 TRBV9 NA CASSVEGVSYNEQFF TGTGCCAGCAGCGTAGAAGGGGTCTCCTACAATGAGCAGTTCTTC
TRBJ2-7 NA 18 TRBV15 TRBD2 CATSRAPPGTRAGYEQYF TGTGCCACCAGCAGAGCCCCCCCTGGGACTAGGGCGGGCTACGAGCAGTACTTC
TRBJ1-3 NA 15 TRBV30 NA CAWSPFPSSGNTIYF TGTGCCTGGAGTCCCTTCCCGAGCTCTGGAAACACCATATATTTT
TRBJ2-7 NA 13 TRBV2 NA CASNGVLSYEQYF TGTGCCAGCAACGGGGTCCTCTCCTACGAGCAGTACTTC
TRBJ1-5 few 16 TRBV27 NA CASSPLDTFSNQPQHF TGTGCCAGCAGTCCCCTGGACACCTTTAGCAATCAGCCCCAGCATTTT
TRBJ2-5 NA 14 TRBV7-7 TRBD2 CASSLELAGETQYF TGTGCTAGCAGCTTAGAACTAGCGGGAGAGACCCAGTACTTC
TRBJ2-7 NA 15 TRBV7-9 NA CASSSSGGKSQEQYF TGTGCCAGCAGCTCCTCGGGCGGGAAGTCTCAGGAGCAGTACTTC
TRBJ1-6 NA 17 TRBV5-4 NA CASSLGPLSSYNSPLHF TGTGCCAGCAGCTTGGGACCCCTCAGCTCCTATAATTCACCCCTCCACTTT
TRBJ2-7 NA 15 TRBV15 TRBD1 CATSRGGTVNYEQYF TGTGCCACCAGCAGAGGGGGGACAGTGAACTACGAGCAGTACTTC
TRBJ2-5 NA 16 TRBV6-6 TRBD1 CASSFGLGQGQETQYF TGTGCCAGCAGTTTTGGTCTGGGACAGGGTCAAGAGACCCAGTACTTC
TRBJ2-7 NA 17 TRBV18 NA CASSPNRATLGTYEQYF TGTGCCAGCTCACCGAACAGGGCCACTTTGGGGACCTACGAGCAGTACTTC
TRBJ2-7 NA 13 TRBV2 TRBD1 CASSEGQYYEQYF TGTGCCAGCAGTGAGGGACAGTACTACGAGCAGTACTTC
TRBJ2-3 few 13 TRBV5-1 NA CASSPRSGDTQYF TGCGCCAGCAGCCCCAGATCAGGGGATACGCAGTATTTT
TRBJ2-2 NA 15 TRBV2 TRBD2 CASRPGGALTGELFF TGTGCCAGCAGGCCCGGGGGGGCCCTCACCGGGGAGCTGTTTTTT
TRBJ1-1 few 13 TRBV6-1 NA CASKEHSNTEAFF TGTGCCAGCAAGGAACATTCGAACACTGAAGCTTTCTTT
TRBJ1-2 few 14 TRBV9 NA CASSVAETPYGYTF TGTGCCAGCAGCGTAGCGGAGACACCTTATGGCTACACCTTC
TRBJ2-5 NA 16 TRBV19 NA CASSPSRGGRQETQYF TGTGCCAGTAGTCCCTCCAGAGGAGGGAGGCAAGAGACCCAGTACTTC
TRBJ2-5 NA 13 TRBV6-1 NA CASSVEGAETQYF TGTGCCAGCAGTGTTGAAGGGGCAGAGACCCAGTACTTC
TRBJ2-3 once 18 TRBV29-1 TRBD2 CSVEALLAGFPRTDTQYF TGCAGCGTTGAAGCCCTACTAGCGGGGTTCCCCCGCACAGATACGCAGTATTTT
TRBJ1-6 few 14 TRBV5-6 NA CASSLGVRASPLHF TGTGCCAGCAGCTTGGGGGTCAGGGCTTCACCCCTCCACTTT
TRBJ2-1 once 16 TRBV7-9 NA CASSFTGTAPFNEQFF TGTGCCAGCAGCTTTACCGGGACCGCCCCGTTCAATGAGCAGTTCTTC
TRBJ2-7 NA 15 TRBV6-1 TRBD1 CASSSLSTGSYEQYF TGTGCCAGCAGCTCGTTGTCGACAGGGTCCTACGAGCAGTACTTC
TRBJ1-1 NA 13 TRBV30 NA CAWSVEQGTEAFF TGTGCCTGGAGTGTGGAACAGGGCACTGAAGCTTTCTTT
TRBJ1-4 medium-sized 18 TRBV6-1 TRBD1 CASSEEGQQGAGEKKLFF TGTGCCAGCAGTGAAGAGGGGCAACAGGGGGCTGGGGAGAAAAAACTGTTTTTT
TRBJ1-1 NA 16 TRBV9 NA CASSALIEVMNTEAFF TGTGCCAGCAGCGCCCTAATAGAGGTTATGAACACTGAAGCTTTCTTT
TRBJ2-7 NA 10 TRBV19 NA CASKSYEQYF TGTGCCAGCAAGAGCTACGAGCAGTACTTC
TRBJ2-1 few 14 TRBV10-3 TRBD2 CAISERGVYNEQFF TGTGCCATCAGTGAGCGGGGGGTTTACAATGAGCAGTTCTTC
TRBJ2-7 NA 13 TRBV5-6 NA CASSFSGSYEQYF TGTGCCAGCAGCTTCTCTGGGTCCTACGAGCAGTACTTC
TRBJ1-6 NA 16 TRBV6-1 TRBD1 CASSDTGGFYNSPLHF TGTGCCAGCAGTGATACAGGGGGTTTCTATAATTCACCCCTCCACTTT
TRBJ2-7 NA 16 TRBV6-6 NA CASRRGGQADRYEQYF TGTGCCAGCAGAAGGGGTGGCCAGGCCGACCGCTACGAGCAGTACTTC
TRBJ2-7 NA 15 TRBV2 TRBD1 CASREPGQGFTEQYF TGTGCCAGCAGGGAACCGGGACAGGGGTTTACCGAGCAGTACTTC
TRBJ1-1 NA 14 TRBV5-1 NA CASSSRDGNTEAFF TGCGCCAGCAGCTCCCGGGACGGGAACACTGAAGCTTTCTTT
TRBJ1-2 once 17 TRBV19 TRBD1 CASSTQGRGGPNYGYTF TGTGCCAGTAGTACCCAGGGACGAGGGGGCCCAAACTATGGCTACACCTTC
TRBJ2-1 NA 13 TRBV7-9 NA CASSLWGVNEQFF TGTGCCAGCAGCTTATGGGGGGTTAATGAGCAGTTCTTC